This TCR beta chain originates from a study of blood T cells in healthy people across ages. Study-wide points: Estimates of total diversity, which came from one million sequenced T cells, were considered to be underestimates.

CDR3 length equals 17 residues. The germline gives CDR1 MNHEY, CDR2 SVGEGT. J gave up 7 bases and V 3 bases, and 11 bases lay outside the gene matches. Comments on this clonotype: No antigen is known for it.

A J-beta primer mix and a sample-barcoded 5' primer were used in a second PCR of roughly 6 to 11 cycles. The authors tagged each cDNA molecule using a template-switch adaptor with 12 random nucleotides. Each CDR3 protein is one row after TCRdb ran MiXCR on the 5' RACE reads. The table lists 600,000 to 650,000 distinct CDR3 sequences, under 65% of them singletons. Drawing of peripheral blood yielded roughly 9.8 milliliters from each donor. No fewer than 5.5 micrograms of total RNA were isolated from every sample. The sequencing sample was made of blood. The chain employs TRBV6-2 or TRBV6-3 and TRBJ1-6; the match to TRBD1 covers 8 bases. The clonotype originates from a man aged 55 to 70 in good health. For the CDR3, the DNA is TGTGCCAGCAGTTATCCCCACTTGACAGGGGCCAATTCACCCCTCCACTTT. This encodes CASSYPHLTGANSPLHF.